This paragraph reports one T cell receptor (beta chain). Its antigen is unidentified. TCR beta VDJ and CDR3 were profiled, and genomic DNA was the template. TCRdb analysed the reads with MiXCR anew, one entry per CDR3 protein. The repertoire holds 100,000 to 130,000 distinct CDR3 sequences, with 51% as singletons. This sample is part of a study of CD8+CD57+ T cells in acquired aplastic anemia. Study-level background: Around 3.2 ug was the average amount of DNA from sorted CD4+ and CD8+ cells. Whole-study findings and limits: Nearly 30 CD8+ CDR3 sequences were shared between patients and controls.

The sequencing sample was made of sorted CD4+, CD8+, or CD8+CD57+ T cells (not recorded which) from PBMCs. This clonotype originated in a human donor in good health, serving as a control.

CDR3 bases: TGTGCCAGCAGCTTCTCTGGAAACACCATATATTTT. It encodes CASSFSGNTIYF. V gene TRBV5-8 combines with J gene TRBJ1-3; no definite D call. Germline-derived CDR1 and CDR2 are SGHTS and YDEGEE. The CDR3 runs to 12 residues. V was pared by 2 bases and J by 0 bases, with 0 bases between.